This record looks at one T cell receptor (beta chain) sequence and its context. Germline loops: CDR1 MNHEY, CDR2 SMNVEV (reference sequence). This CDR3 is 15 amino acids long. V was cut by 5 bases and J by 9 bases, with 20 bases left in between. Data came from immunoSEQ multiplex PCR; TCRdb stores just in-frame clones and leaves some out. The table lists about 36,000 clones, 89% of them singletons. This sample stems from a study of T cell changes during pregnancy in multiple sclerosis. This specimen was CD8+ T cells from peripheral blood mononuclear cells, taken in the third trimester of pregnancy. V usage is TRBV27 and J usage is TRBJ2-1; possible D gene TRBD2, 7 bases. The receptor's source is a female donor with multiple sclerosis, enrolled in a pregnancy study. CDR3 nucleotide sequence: TGTGCCAGCAGTCTTTCAGGGGAGGGGTTAACTGAGCAGTTCTTC. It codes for CASSLSGEGLTEQFF.